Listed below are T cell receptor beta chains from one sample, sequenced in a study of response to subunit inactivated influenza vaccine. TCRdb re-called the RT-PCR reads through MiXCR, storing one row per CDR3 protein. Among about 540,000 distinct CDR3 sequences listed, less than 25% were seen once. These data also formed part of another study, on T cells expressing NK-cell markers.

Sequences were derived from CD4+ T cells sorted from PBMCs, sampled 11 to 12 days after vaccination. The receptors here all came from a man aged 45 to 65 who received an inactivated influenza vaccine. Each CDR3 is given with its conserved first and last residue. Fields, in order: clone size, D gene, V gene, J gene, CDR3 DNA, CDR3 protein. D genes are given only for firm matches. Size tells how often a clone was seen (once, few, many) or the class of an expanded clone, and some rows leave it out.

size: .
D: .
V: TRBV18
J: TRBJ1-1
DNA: TGTGCCAGCTCACCAAAGACAGCGAACACTGAAGCTTTCTTT
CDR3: CASSPKTANTEAFF

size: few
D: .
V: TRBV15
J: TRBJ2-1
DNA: TGTGCCACCAGCAGTCCCGTGGGTTTGTCCTACAATGAGCAGTTCTTC
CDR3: CATSSPVGLSYNEQFF

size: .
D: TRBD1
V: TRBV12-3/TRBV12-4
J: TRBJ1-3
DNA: TGTGCCAGCGAAAACAGGGGACTTGGAAACACCATATATTTT
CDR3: CASENRGLGNTIYF

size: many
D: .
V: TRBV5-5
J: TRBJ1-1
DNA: TGTGCCAGCAGCAGGGACACTAGGTACACTGAAGCTTTCTTT
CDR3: CASSRDTRYTEAFF

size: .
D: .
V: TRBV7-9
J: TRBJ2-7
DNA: TGTGCCAGCAGCCATGGGACTTTTTCCTACGAGCAGTACTTC
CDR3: CASSHGTFSYEQYF

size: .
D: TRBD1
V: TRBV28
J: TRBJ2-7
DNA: TGTGCCAGCAGGATACAGGGGCACGAGCAGTACTTC
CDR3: CASRIQGHEQYF

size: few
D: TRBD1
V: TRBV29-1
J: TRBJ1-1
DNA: TGCAGCGCGTTTCAGGGGGGGAGCGCTTTCTTT
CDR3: CSAFQGGSAFF

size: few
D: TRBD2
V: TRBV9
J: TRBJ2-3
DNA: TGTGCCAGCAGCTCCGATAGCGGGAGGGCAACAGATACGCAGTATTTT
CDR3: CASSSDSGRATDTQYF

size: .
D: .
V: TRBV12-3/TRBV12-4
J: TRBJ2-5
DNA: TGTGCCAGCAGACTACCGGGGTCTCCTATCTACTTC
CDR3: CASRLPGSPIYF

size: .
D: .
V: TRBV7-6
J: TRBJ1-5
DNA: TGTGCCAGCAGCCGGACACCCAATCAGCCCCAGCATTTT
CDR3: CASSRTPNQPQHF

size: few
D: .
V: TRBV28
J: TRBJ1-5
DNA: TGTGCCAGCAGTTTACCCCCCTCGGGTAGGCAGGGGAATCAGCCCCAGCATTTT
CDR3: CASSLPPSGRQGNQPQHF

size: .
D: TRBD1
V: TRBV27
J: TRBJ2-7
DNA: TGTGCCAGCAGAATACAGGGGAACGGCGAGCAGTACTTC
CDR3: CASRIQGNGEQYF

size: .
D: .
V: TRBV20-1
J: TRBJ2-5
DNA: TGCAGTGCTAGAGAGCGGAGACTACAAGAGACCCAGTACTTC
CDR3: CSARERRLQETQYF

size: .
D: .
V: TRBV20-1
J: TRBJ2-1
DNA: TGCAGTGCTAAAGCGCCCCCAATGAGATTC
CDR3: CSAKAPPMRF

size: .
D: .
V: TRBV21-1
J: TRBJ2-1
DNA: TGTGCCAGCAGCAAAGCGAAGCGGGCGCGAGATGAGCAGTTCTTC
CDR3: CASSKAKRARDEQFF

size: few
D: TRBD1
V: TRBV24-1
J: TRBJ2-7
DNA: TGTGCCACCAGTGATTCTGCAGGGGGCTACGAGCAGTACTTC
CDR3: CATSDSAGGYEQYF

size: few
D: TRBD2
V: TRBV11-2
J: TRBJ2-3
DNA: TGTGCCAGCAGCCTACATGCGGGACTAGCGGGAGCAGATACGCAGTATTTT
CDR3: CASSLHAGLAGADTQYF

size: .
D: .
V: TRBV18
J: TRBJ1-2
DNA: TGTGCCAGCTCCCCGGGCAGGGTCTATGGCTACACCTTC
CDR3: CASSPGRVYGYTF

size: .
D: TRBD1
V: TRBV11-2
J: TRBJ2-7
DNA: TGTGCCAGCAGCGCGGCACAGGGGGGTTACGAGCAGTACTTC
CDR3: CASSAAQGGYEQYF

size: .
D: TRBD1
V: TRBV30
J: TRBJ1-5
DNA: TGTGCCTGGAGTGTACGGGGCAGGGGGCGAATCGGACAGCCCCAGCATTTT
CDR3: CAWSVRGRGRIGQPQHF

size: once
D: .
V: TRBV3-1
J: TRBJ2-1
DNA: TGTGCCAGCAGCCAAGGTCGAGGGAGGTACAGCTCCTACAATGAGCAGTTCTTC
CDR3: CASSQGRGRYSSYNEQFF

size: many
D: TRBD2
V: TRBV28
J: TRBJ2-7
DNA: TGTGCCAGCAGTTTCGCTCTAGATCTTATAGCGGGAAGCTCCTACGAGCAGTACTTC
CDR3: CASSFALDLIAGSSYEQYF

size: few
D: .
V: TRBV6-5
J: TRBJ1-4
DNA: TGTGCCAGCAGTTACACCAGGGCCCCTAATGAAAAACTGTTTTTT
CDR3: CASSYTRAPNEKLFF

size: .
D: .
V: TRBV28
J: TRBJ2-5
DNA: TGTGCCAGCAGTTTACCTATAGAGACCCAGTACTTC
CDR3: CASSLPIETQYF

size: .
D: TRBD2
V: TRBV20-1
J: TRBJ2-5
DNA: TGCAGTGCTAGACACCCTAGCGGACAAGAGACCCAGTACTTC
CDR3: CSARHPSGQETQYF

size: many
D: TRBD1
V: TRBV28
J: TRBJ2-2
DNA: TGTGCCAGCACCCCCGGACAGGGACTCACCGGGGAGCTGTTTTTT
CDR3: CASTPGQGLTGELFF

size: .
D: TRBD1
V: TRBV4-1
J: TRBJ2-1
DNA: TGCGCCAGCAGCCAATTCCCGCGGGACAGGGTCTCCTACAATGAGCAGTTCTTC
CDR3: CASSQFPRDRVSYNEQFF

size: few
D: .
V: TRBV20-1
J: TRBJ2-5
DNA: TGCAGTGCCAGCGACGGGACTCACCAAGAGACCCAGTACTTC
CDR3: CSASDGTHQETQYF

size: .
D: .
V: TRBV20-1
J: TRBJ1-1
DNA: TGCAGTGCTAGAGGTCAACTGAACACTGAAGCTTCCTTT
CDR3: CSARGQLNTEASF

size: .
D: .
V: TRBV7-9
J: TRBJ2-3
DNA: TGTGCCAGCAGCGGAGGAAGGACTGTCTACGCAGATACGCAGTATTTT
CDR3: CASSGGRTVYADTQYF

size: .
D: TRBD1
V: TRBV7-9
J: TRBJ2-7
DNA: TGTGCCAGCAGTAGAGGGGGCGGCGAGCAGTACTTC
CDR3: CASSRGGGEQYF

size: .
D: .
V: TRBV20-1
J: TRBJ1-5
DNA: TGCAGTGCTAGAAATGAAGGAGGAGGCAATCAGCCCCAGCATTTT
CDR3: CSARNEGGGNQPQHF

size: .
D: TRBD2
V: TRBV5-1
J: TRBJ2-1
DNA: TGCGCCAGCAGCTTAGTAGCGGGGGTTGAATACAATGAGCAGTTCTTC
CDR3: CASSLVAGVEYNEQFF

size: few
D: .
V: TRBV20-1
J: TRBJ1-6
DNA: TGCAGTGCTAGGACAGGAGGAGGTTCACCCCTCCACTTT
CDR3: CSARTGGGSPLHF

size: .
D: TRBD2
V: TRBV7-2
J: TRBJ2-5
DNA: TGTGCCAGCAGCTTGACTAGCGGGGGGGCTGTGACCCAGTACTTC
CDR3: CASSLTSGGAVTQYF

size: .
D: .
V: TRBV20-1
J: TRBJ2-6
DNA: TGCAGTGCTAGAAAAGGGGCCAACGTCCTGACTTTC
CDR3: CSARKGANVLTF

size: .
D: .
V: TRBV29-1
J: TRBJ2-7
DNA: TGCAGCGTTGAAACAGGGCAAGGCGAGCAGTACTTC
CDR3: CSVETGQGEQYF

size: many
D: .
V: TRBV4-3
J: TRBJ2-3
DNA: TGCGCCAGCAGCCAAAGGGAGCCAGGGGATACGCAGTATTTT
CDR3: CASSQREPGDTQYF

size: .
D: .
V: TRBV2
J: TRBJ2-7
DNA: TGTGCCAGCGGGGCCCTATCTTACGAGCAGTACTTC
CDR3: CASGALSYEQYF

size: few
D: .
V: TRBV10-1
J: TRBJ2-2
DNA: TGCGCCAGCAGTGAGCCCGGGAACACCGGGGAGCTGTTTTTT
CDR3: CASSEPGNTGELFF

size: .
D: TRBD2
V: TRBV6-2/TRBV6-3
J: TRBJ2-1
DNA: TGTGCCAGCAGTTTTAGGGGACTAGCGGGAGGGCTTCAAGGTTCTAGCAATGAGCAGTTCTTC
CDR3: CASSFRGLAGGLQGSSNEQFF

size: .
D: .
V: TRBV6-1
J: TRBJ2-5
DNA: TGTGCCAGCAGTGAAGCTGGGCGGACCCAGTACTTC
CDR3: CASSEAGRTQYF

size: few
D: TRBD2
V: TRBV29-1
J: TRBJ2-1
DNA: TGCAGCGTTGAAGATCGACTAGCGGGAGTAGGGAATGAGCAGTTCTTC
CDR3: CSVEDRLAGVGNEQFF